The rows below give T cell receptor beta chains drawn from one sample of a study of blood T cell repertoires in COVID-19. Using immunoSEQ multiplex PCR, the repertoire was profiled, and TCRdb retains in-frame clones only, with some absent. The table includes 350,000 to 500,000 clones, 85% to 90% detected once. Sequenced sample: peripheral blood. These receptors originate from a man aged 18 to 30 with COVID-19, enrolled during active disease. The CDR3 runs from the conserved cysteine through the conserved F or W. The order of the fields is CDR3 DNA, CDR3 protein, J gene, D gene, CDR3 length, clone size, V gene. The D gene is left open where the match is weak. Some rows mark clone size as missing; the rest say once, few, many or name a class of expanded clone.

CDR3 DNA: TGCGCCAGCAGCTTGGACAGGGGGCGTTTTACGCAGTATTTT; CDR3 protein: CASSLDRGRFTQYF; J gene: TRBJ2-3; D gene: TRBD1; CDR3 length: 14; clone size: .; V gene: TRBV5-1
CDR3 DNA: TGTGCCAGCAGTCGAACCACGGGAAGAAACATTCAGTACTTC; CDR3 protein: CASSRTTGRNIQYF; J gene: TRBJ2-4; D gene: .; CDR3 length: 14; clone size: once; V gene: TRBV6-5
CDR3 DNA: TGCGCCAGCAGCTCCCGGACTAGCGGCTCCAATAAGCAGTTCTTC; CDR3 protein: CASSSRTSGSNKQFF; J gene: TRBJ2-1; D gene: TRBD2; CDR3 length: 15; clone size: .; V gene: TRBV5-1
CDR3 DNA: TGTGCCAGCAGCTTGGGACAGGGGAGCACAGATACGCAGTATTTT; CDR3 protein: CASSLGQGSTDTQYF; J gene: TRBJ2-3; D gene: TRBD1; CDR3 length: 15; clone size: once; V gene: TRBV5-5
CDR3 DNA: TGCGCCAGCAGGACTTACCCCAATCCCAGGGGGCAATATGGCTACACCTTC; CDR3 protein: CASRTYPNPRGQYGYTF; J gene: TRBJ1-2; D gene: TRBD1; CDR3 length: 17; clone size: .; V gene: TRBV10-2
CDR3 DNA: TGTGCCAGTAGTATTGGGACTAGCACAGATACGCAGTATTTT; CDR3 protein: CASSIGTSTDTQYF; J gene: TRBJ2-3; D gene: .; CDR3 length: 14; clone size: .; V gene: TRBV19
CDR3 DNA: TGCAGCGTTATACGAGGACAGGGGAAACGAGAGACCCAGTACTTC; CDR3 protein: CSVIRGQGKRETQYF; J gene: TRBJ2-5; D gene: TRBD1; CDR3 length: 15; clone size: .; V gene: TRBV29-1
CDR3 DNA: TGTGCCAGTAGTATACAGGGGGCTTCTGGGGCCAACGTCCTGACTTTC; CDR3 protein: CASSIQGASGANVLTF; J gene: TRBJ2-6; D gene: TRBD1; CDR3 length: 16; clone size: .; V gene: TRBV19
CDR3 DNA: TGCAGCGTGGGGCCTCAGGGGGCTCAGGGGACAGATACGCAGTATTTT; CDR3 protein: CSVGPQGAQGTDTQYF; J gene: TRBJ2-3; D gene: TRBD1; CDR3 length: 16; clone size: .; V gene: TRBV29-1
CDR3 DNA: TGTGCCAGCAGTGTTGGGGGCGGGCAGCCCCAGCATTTT; CDR3 protein: CASSVGGGQPQHF; J gene: TRBJ1-5; D gene: .; CDR3 length: 13; clone size: few; V gene: TRBV2
CDR3 DNA: TGTGCCAGCAGCCTCCGCGGGGATTTTAATTCACCCCTCCACTTT; CDR3 protein: CASSLRGDFNSPLHF; J gene: TRBJ1-6; D gene: .; CDR3 length: 15; clone size: .; V gene: TRBV2
CDR3 DNA: TGTGCCAGCAGTCGACAGGGAAACTATGGCTACACCTTC; CDR3 protein: CASSRQGNYGYTF; J gene: TRBJ1-2; D gene: TRBD1; CDR3 length: 13; clone size: .; V gene: TRBV6-4
CDR3 DNA: TGCAGCGTTACTAGTTTGCAAGAGACCCAGTACTTC; CDR3 protein: CSVTSLQETQYF; J gene: TRBJ2-5; D gene: .; CDR3 length: 12; clone size: .; V gene: TRBV29-1
CDR3 DNA: TGTGCCAGCAGCCCCGACAGCTATGGCTACACCTTC; CDR3 protein: CASSPDSYGYTF; J gene: TRBJ1-2; D gene: .; CDR3 length: 12; clone size: .; V gene: TRBV3-1/TRBV3-2
CDR3 DNA: TGTGCCAGCAGCTGGACTAGCGGGGGGGCCACTGAGCAGTTCTTC; CDR3 protein: CASSWTSGGATEQFF; J gene: TRBJ2-1; D gene: TRBD2; CDR3 length: 15; clone size: .; V gene: TRBV11-3
CDR3 DNA: TGTGCCAGCAGCTTAAGACCAGACTCCCTCTACGAGCAGTACTTC; CDR3 protein: CASSLRPDSLYEQYF; J gene: TRBJ2-7; D gene: .; CDR3 length: 15; clone size: .; V gene: TRBV11-3
CDR3 DNA: TGTGCCAGCAGCCCGGGGGGCTATGGCTACACCTTC; CDR3 protein: CASSPGGYGYTF; J gene: TRBJ1-2; D gene: .; CDR3 length: 12; clone size: once; V gene: TRBV13
CDR3 DNA: TGTGCCGGAAATCCGGGCTCCTACGAGCAGTACTTC; CDR3 protein: CAGNPGSYEQYF; J gene: TRBJ2-7; D gene: .; CDR3 length: 12; clone size: .; V gene: TRBV19
CDR3 DNA: TGCAGCGTTGAAGGACTAGCGGGGGGTCGGACCCAGTACTTC; CDR3 protein: CSVEGLAGGRTQYF; J gene: TRBJ2-5; D gene: TRBD2; CDR3 length: 14; clone size: .; V gene: TRBV29-1
CDR3 DNA: TGTGCCAGCAGCCTTAGAGCGAGCGAGCAGTACTTC; CDR3 protein: CASSLRASEQYF; J gene: TRBJ2-7; D gene: .; CDR3 length: 12; clone size: .; V gene: TRBV3-1/TRBV3-2
CDR3 DNA: TGTGCCAGCAAGATCATAACAGGGTTCGGGGAGCTGTTTTTT; CDR3 protein: CASKIITGFGELFF; J gene: TRBJ2-2; D gene: .; CDR3 length: 14; clone size: .; V gene: TRBV27
CDR3 DNA: TGTGCCAGCAGCCAAGGAGGTCCGAGCACTGAAGCTTTCTTT; CDR3 protein: CASSQGGPSTEAFF; J gene: TRBJ1-1; D gene: .; CDR3 length: 14; clone size: .; V gene: TRBV3-1/TRBV3-2
CDR3 DNA: TGTGCCAGCAGTGAAGCGCGAGTAGTGCCGGAGACCCAGTACTTC; CDR3 protein: CASSEARVVPETQYF; J gene: TRBJ2-5; D gene: .; CDR3 length: 15; clone size: .; V gene: TRBV2
CDR3 DNA: TGTGCCAGCAGCGTAATGGGACACGGCTCCTACAATGAGCAGTTCTTC; CDR3 protein: CASSVMGHGSYNEQFF; J gene: TRBJ2-1; D gene: .; CDR3 length: 16; clone size: .; V gene: TRBV7-8
CDR3 DNA: TGTGCCAGCAGTTCTAGCGGGGGATCCTCCTACAATGAGCAGTTCTTC; CDR3 protein: CASSSSGGSSYNEQFF; J gene: TRBJ2-1; D gene: TRBD2; CDR3 length: 16; clone size: .; V gene: TRBV2
CDR3 DNA: TGCGCCAGCAGCTTGCCCTCTAGCGGGGGGATAGATGAGCAGTTCTTC; CDR3 protein: CASSLPSSGGIDEQFF; J gene: TRBJ2-1; D gene: TRBD2; CDR3 length: 16; clone size: .; V gene: TRBV5-1
CDR3 DNA: TGTGCCAGCAGCTTAGGCTCGGGGATGGAAGGCTCCTACGAGCAGTACTTC; CDR3 protein: CASSLGSGMEGSYEQYF; J gene: TRBJ2-7; D gene: .; CDR3 length: 17; clone size: .; V gene: TRBV5-4
CDR3 DNA: TGTGCCAGCAGCCAAATGGGGGTGGGACAGGGGATCCATGGCTACACCTTC; CDR3 protein: CASSQMGVGQGIHGYTF; J gene: TRBJ1-2; D gene: TRBD1; CDR3 length: 17; clone size: .; V gene: TRBV4-2
CDR3 DNA: TGTGCCACCAGCAGCCGGGACAGGGGAGGAAAACTGTTTTTT; CDR3 protein: CATSSRDRGGKLFF; J gene: TRBJ1-4; D gene: TRBD1; CDR3 length: 14; clone size: .; V gene: TRBV15
CDR3 DNA: TGTGCCAGTAGTATGGCTAGCGGGAGCCTGGTGAAAGAGACCCAGTACTTC; CDR3 protein: CASSMASGSLVKETQYF; J gene: TRBJ2-5; D gene: TRBD2; CDR3 length: 17; clone size: once; V gene: TRBV19
CDR3 DNA: TGTGCCAGCAGCGGGGGACTAGCGGGGGGAACAGATACGCAGTATTTT; CDR3 protein: CASSGGLAGGTDTQYF; J gene: TRBJ2-3; D gene: TRBD2; CDR3 length: 16; clone size: .; V gene: TRBV5-4
CDR3 DNA: TGTGCCAGCAGTGGGGACAGGGGGTATGGCTACACCTTC; CDR3 protein: CASSGDRGYGYTF; J gene: TRBJ1-2; D gene: TRBD1; CDR3 length: 13; clone size: .; V gene: TRBV2
CDR3 DNA: TGCGCCAGCAGCCCGCGGGACAGGGGGGCCTATGGCTACACCTTC; CDR3 protein: CASSPRDRGAYGYTF; J gene: TRBJ1-2; D gene: TRBD1; CDR3 length: 15; clone size: .; V gene: TRBV5-1